This is a list of T cell receptor delta chains from one sample in a study of gamma-delta chains in newborns, infants, children. TCRdb used CATT to re-call clones from the reads. The sample has thousands of delta-chain clones; around 1.6% are singletons. The specimen sequenced was blood. All receptors derive from a child who was a newborn, infant or young child, either healthy, febrile or measles-vaccinated (not recorded which). The CDR3 runs from the conserved cysteine through the conserved F or W. D genes are given only for firm matches. Not all rows give a size; the values are once, few, many and, for expanded clones, a class.

d_gene,v_gene,abundance,j_gene,CDR3aa,CDR3nt
.,TRDV1,medium-sized,TRDJ1,CALGSRRPRDSGPDKLIF,TGTGCTCTTGGGTCCCGACGACCTCGGGATAGTGGCCCCGATAAACTCATCTTT
TRDD3,TRDV1,.,TRDJ1,CALGEPSSSYFVLGDLGKLIF,TGTGCTCTTGGGGAACCGTCTTCTTCCTACTTCGTACTGGGGGATCTTGGTAAACTCATCTTT
TRDD3,TRDV1,many,TRDJ1,CALGPPRRTGGYPPKLIF,TGTGCTCTTGGGCCGCCCCGTCGTACTGGGGGATACCCTCCCAAACTCATCTTT
TRDD3,TRDV2,large,TRDJ1,CACSVLGDHDKLIF,TGTGCCTGCTCTGTACTGGGGGACCACGATAAACTCATCTTT
.,TRDV1,few,TRDJ1,CALGEGVAFLRRWGTYTDKLIF,TGTGCTCTTGGGGAAGGGGTGGCCTTCCTACGTCGCTGGGGGACCTACACCGATAAACTCATCTTT
.,TRDV1,few,TRDJ1,CALGNRVGGPDKLIF,TGTGCTCTTGGGAATAGGGTGGGGGGCCCCGATAAACTCATCTTT
TRDD3,TRDV2,few,TRDJ3,CACDSRVVYWGLSWDTRQMFF,TGTGCCTGTGACTCCCGTGTCGTGTACTGGGGGCTCTCCTGGGACACCCGACAGATGTTTTTC
TRDD3,TRDV2,medium-sized,TRDJ3,CACDWGIRDTRQMFF,TGTGCCTGTGACTGGGGGATACGGGACACCCGACAGATGTTTTTC
TRDD3,TRDV1,medium-sized,TRDJ1,CALGELTPTGWGYIGKLIF,TGTGCTCTTGGGGAACTCACCCCTACCGGGTGGGGATATATCGGTAAACTCATCTTT
TRDD2,TRDV1,few,TRDJ2,CALGETSYPTRTLTAQLFF,TGCGCTCTTGGGGAGACTTCCTACCCGACTCGGACTTTGACAGCACAACTCTTCTTT
.,TRDV1,few,TRDJ1,CALGEPTCTDKLIF,TGTGCTCTTGGGGAGCCCACTTGCACCGATAAACTCATCTTT
.,TRDV1,.,TRDJ1,CALGGLTGTRYDKLIF,TGTGCTCTTGGGGGGCTTACGGGTACCCGATACGATAAACTCATCTTT
.,TRDV2,medium-sized,TRDJ3,CACDTAPLGGSWDTRQMFF,TGTGCCTGTGACACCGCCCCACTGGGTGGCTCCTGGGACACCCGACAGATGTTTTTC
.,TRDV1,few,TRDJ1,CALGARPSFLGGNTDKLIF,TGTGCTCTCGGGGCACGGCCTTCCTTTCTGGGGGGAAACACCGATAAACTCATCTTT
TRDD3,TRDV1,.,TRDJ1,CALGNSRGILEGFTDKLIF,TGTGCTCTTGGGAACTCCCGGGGGATATTAGAGGGATTCACCGATAAACTCATCTTT
.,TRDV1,few,TRDJ1,CALGELSPKVLGDDKLIF,TGTGCTCTTGGGGAACTAAGTCCTAAGGTACTGGGTGACGATAAACTCATCTTT
TRDD3,TRDV1,.,TRDJ1,CALGEPTVMKPRTGGTDKLIF,TGTGCCCTTGGGGAACCTACCGTAATGAAACCTCGTACTGGGGGCACTGATAAACTCATCTTT
TRDD3,TRDV1,medium-sized,TRDJ1,CALGEVPLLGDRRADKLIF,TGTGCTCTTGGGGAAGTCCCTTTACTGGGGGATCGTAGGGCCGATAAACTCATCTTT
TRDD3,TRDV1,medium-sized,TRDJ1,CALGGLTTSKGILTDKLIF,TGTGCTCTTGGGGGCCTCACTACCTCCAAGGGGATACTCACCGATAAACTCATCTTT
TRDD3,TRDV1,medium-sized,TRDJ2,CALGELIPVLGVLTAQLFF,TGTGCTCTTGGGGAACTAATCCCTGTACTGGGGGTGTTGACAGCACAACTCTTCTTT
TRDD3,TRDV1,medium-sized,TRDJ1,CALGRTRLGRLGDTDKLIF,TGTGCTCTTGGGAGAACACGACTAGGTCGACTGGGGGATACCGATAAACTCATCTTT
.,TRDV1,few,TRDJ1,CALGPPPSSVLGAPSYTGKLIF,TGTGCTCTTGGGCCGCCCCCTTCCTCCGTACTGGGGGCACCCTCGTACACCGGTAAACTCATCTTT
TRDD3,TRDV1,medium-sized,TRDJ1,CALGPRDLGDTPSNTDKLIF,TGTGCTCTTGGCCCAAGGGACCTGGGGGATACGCCCTCGAACACCGATAAACTCATCTTT
TRDD3,TRDV1,few,TRDJ1,CALGEQTEASPGDTTRYTDKLIF,TGTGCTCTTGGGGAGCAGACCGAGGCTTCCCCGGGGGATACCACGCGTTACACCGATAAACTCATCTTT
TRDD2,TRDV1,.,TRDJ2,CALGGAFLRPRGGDPTAQLFF,TGTGCCCTTGGGGGGGCCTTCCTACGCCCAAGAGGGGGTGACCCGACAGCACAACTCTTCTTT
TRDD3,TRDV1,medium-sized,TRDJ1,CALGEECWGTYSTDKLIF,TGTGCTCTTGGGGAAGAGTGCTGGGGGACCTATAGCACCGATAAACTCATCTTT
TRDD3,TRDV1,medium-sized,TRDJ1,CALGELVYWGIRGTDKLIF,TGTGCTCTTGGGGAACTCGTATACTGGGGGATACGGGGCACCGATAAACTCATCTTT
.,TRDV3,medium-sized,TRDJ1,CARSSYEGELTDKLIF,TGTGCCCGTTCATCCTACGAAGGGGAGCTAACCGATAAACTCATCTTT
.,TRDV1,.,TRDJ1,CALGSSYWGLGGNTDKLIF,TGTGCTCTTGGGTCATCGTATTGGGGGCTAGGGGGGAACACCGATAAACTCATCTTT
.,TRDV2,medium-sized,TRDJ1,CACGVIHGASTDKLIF,TGTGCCTGTGGTGTTATTCACGGGGCCTCCACCGATAAACTCATCTTT
.,TRDV1,few,TRDJ1,CALGELCRGEEHQLIF,TGTGCTCTTGGGGAACTCTGTAGGGGGGAGGAGCACCAACTCATCTTT
.,TRDV1,few,TRDJ1,CALGELESSYRTGDPCTDKLIF,TGTGCTCTTGGGGAACTAGAGTCTTCCTACAGGACTGGGGATCCGTGCACCGATAAACTCATCTTT
.,TRDV1,few,TRDJ2,CALGVREGGSAALTAQLFF,TGTGCTCTTGGGGTCCGAGAGGGGGGGTCGGCAGCTTTGACAGCACAACTCTTCTTT
.,TRDV1,few,TRDJ2,CALGELYFPTPHRAKNALTAQLFF,TGTGCTCTTGGGGAACTCTACTTCCCAACACCCCACCGCGCCAAAAATGCTTTGACAGCACAACTCTTCTTT
TRDD3,TRDV1,medium-sized,TRDJ1,CALGSRQPYPVLGDTLIDKLIF,TGTGCTCTTGGGTCCCGGCAGCCCTACCCCGTACTGGGGGATACGCTCATCGATAAACTCATCTTT
TRDD3,TRDV3,medium-sized,TRDJ1,CARFPVPGYYRAGGDRYTDKLIF,TGTGCCCGCTTCCCTGTTCCGGGATACTATCGGGCTGGGGGAGACAGGTACACCGATAAACTCATCTTT
.,TRDV3,.,TRDJ1,CAFPLFSYRRVLGDTDKLIF,TGTGCCTTTCCCCTCTTTTCCTACCGGAGGGTACTGGGGGACACCGATAAACTCATCTTT
TRDD3,TRDV1,medium-sized,TRDJ1,CALGNLLHRPLGDTRADKLIF,TGTGCTCTTGGGAACTTACTACACCGCCCCTTGGGGGATACGCGGGCCGATAAACTCATCTTT
.,TRDV1,few,TRDJ1,CALGELGPSSMGALDKLIF,TGTGCTCTTGGGGAACTAGGACCGTCATCAATGGGGGCCCTCGATAAACTCATCTTT
TRDD3,TRDV1,medium-sized,TRDJ1,CALGSKAGWGISDKLIF,TGTGCTCTTGGGTCCAAAGCGGGCTGGGGGATATCCGATAAACTCATCTTT
.,TRDV1,medium-sized,TRDJ1,CALGGSASRPHKLIF,TGTGCTCTTGGTGGGTCCGCATCCCGCCCCCATAAACTCATCTTT
.,TRDV2,few,TRDJ3,CARDTGDARSWNTRQMFF,TGTGCCCGTGACACCGGGGATGCTCGTTCCTGGAACACCCGACAGATGTTTTTC
TRDD3,TRDV2,medium-sized,TRDJ3,CACDKLGESSWDTRQMFF,TGTGCCTGTGACAAACTGGGGGAGAGCTCCTGGGACACCCGACAGATGTTTTTC
.,TRDV1,few,TRDJ1,CALGAPFLLGALTDKLIF,TGTGCTCTTGGGGCGCCCTTCCTACTGGGGGCCCTCACCGATAAACTCATCTTT
.,TRDV1,medium-sized,TRDJ1,CALGERSVAGDHTDKLIF,TGTGCTCTTGGGGAACGTTCCGTAGCGGGGGACCACACCGATAAACTCATCTTT
TRDD3,TRAV29/DV5,medium-sized,TRDJ1,CAASALPPRTGGYSLTDKLIF,TGTGCAGCAAGCGCGCTTCCCCCTCGGACTGGGGGATACTCCCTCACCGATAAACTCATCTTT